The sequence of this TCR beta chain was determined in a study of a mutant IDH1 vaccine in newly diagnosed glioma (dated by TCRdb to about 2021). The study in broad terms: Of the roughly 32 patients who were treated, about 62% were male and around 38% were female, and the mean age was around 40 years. Prior to enrollment, standard therapy consisting of radiotherapy alone, temozolomide alone, or radiochemotherapy with temozolomide had been administered to patients, with the combination being received by most patients. Peripheral blood was collected at six visits: V03 (baseline), V05, V07, V10, V12 and V13. For exploratory analyses, 25 to 30 treated patients had longitudinal TCRB deep sequencing done wherever samples were available.

The time point label for this specimen denotes: baseline, week 1 (first vaccination visit). Taken with the paper, the label for treatment or condition translates to: pre-vaccination baseline after standard-of-care therapy. The donors had newly diagnosed IDH1-mutant astrocytomas of WHO grade 3 or 4 that showed loss of nuclear ATRX. The samples were drawn from NOA16, a multicentre, single-arm, open-label phase I trial in Germany that tested a mutant IDH1 peptide vaccine in humans for the first time. Blood drawn at visit V03 was used as the baseline sample for immunogenicity testing. Genomic DNA for TCRB sequencing was extracted from EDTA blood using the DNeasy Blood and Tissue Kit. Taken from the germline V gene, the CDR1 and CDR2 loops are SQVTM and ANQGSEA. There are 14 amino acids in the CDR3, from cysteine to phenylalanine inclusive. The DNA shown is the 42-base CDR3, in frame from base 1. Germline trimming: 7 bases from V, 4 bases from J; junction bases outside gene matches: 9.

Beyond this particular receptor, the publication reports: No apparent relationship was observed between pseudoprogression and alterations in the top peripheral T cell clonotypes detected by TCRB sequencing. Immune responses induced by the vaccine were seen in 90% to 95% of patients across multiple MHC alleles. The authors noted that analyses of patient blood samples could not be reproduced because of sample limitations. Selection of PBMC samples for TCRB deep sequencing was based on availability.

Libraries were made using the immunoSEQ multiplex PCR assay. Following the manufacturer's protocol, the hsTCRB Kit was used to amplify rearranged TCR beta chain sequences. Sequencing of TCRB libraries was carried out on an Illumina MiSeq. The study's own analysis went as follows. Demultiplexing, trimming and gene mapping were performed with the kit vendor's proprietary platform. Not all clones reach the TCRdb copy of this immuneACCESS table, which keeps in-frame sequences only. Checked studies attribute under half of the gap to unresolved V genes and leave the rest unexplained. V and J calls and clone size are given by that table; D and trimming were obtained from the DNA. The sample table shows around 59,000 clones, and more than 85% are seen once. The top ten hold 2% to 3% of the sample. Comment on this clone: It lacks a known antigen. Per-nucleotide qualities are absent, and no much larger clonotype sits a single base away.

This TCR came from a man aged 50-59 years with glioma. Sequenced material: PBMCs, taken from a glioma patient treated with radiotherapy, temozolomide or both. Recombination connected TRBV29-1 to TRBJ1-1, with 10 junctional bases fitting TRBD1. The CDR3 protein: CSAGGRDRGTEAFF. The DNA sequence reads TGCAGCGCCGGGGGCCGGGACAGGGGCACTGAAGCTTTCTTT.